The 7 T cell receptor beta chains below were found in one sample sequenced in a study of blood T cell repertoires in COVID-19. This table comes from immunoSEQ multiplex PCR, and its TCRdb copy is limited to in-frame clones, with some not included. Of 140,000 or so clones in the sample, approximately 80% were seen once. Sequencing was carried out using peripheral blood. These receptor sequences come from a woman aged 60-70 years with acute or convalescent COVID-19.

This chain links TRBV6-5 with TRBJ1-1; 8 bases agree with TRBD1. V lost 4 bases and J lost 4; bases outside the gene matches: 2. Germline CDR1 MNHEY, CDR2 SVGAGI. The CDR3 totals 13 residues. The CDR3 region has the DNA TGTGCCAGCAGTTTCGGACAGGGCACTGAAGCTTTCTTT. Translation gives CASSFGQGTEAFF.

The chain uses TRBV4-1 and TRBJ2-1, with TRBD2 identical over 8 bases. The germline V gene has CDR1 MGHRA and CDR2 YSYEKL. With V trimmed by 0 bases and J by 14 bases, 15 bases remained unmatched. This CDR3 comprises 16 residues. The CDR3 protein is CASSQERQARTSGEFF. Written as DNA, the CDR3 is TGCGCCAGCAGCCAAGAAAGACAAGCCCGCACTAGCGGAGAGTTCTTC.

The chain couples TRBV3-1 (or the pseudogene TRBV3-2) to TRBJ2-1, with TRBD2 matching over 10 bases. CDR1 is LGHDT and CDR2 is YNNKEL in the germline V gene (reference sequence). Trimming cost V 1 base and J 4 bases; bases outside gene matches: 7. The CDR3 has 17 residues. The CDR3 region is CASSQGLAGVVYNEQFF. CDR3 coding DNA: TGTGCCAGCAGCCAAGGTCTAGCGGGAGTAGTTTACAATGAGCAGTTCTTC.

The chain is built from TRBV5-1 and TRBJ2-1; D not resolved. V lost 0 bases, J lost 7 bases, and 5 bases lay in between. Germline CDR1 is SGHRS and CDR2 is YFSETQ. The CDR3 length is 12 residues. DNA for the CDR3: TGCGCCAGCAGCTTGGCCGGTAATGAGCAGTTCTTC. Its protein is CASSLAGNEQFF. The full variable domain, completed using reference TRBV5-1 and TRBJ2-1, is KAGVTQTPRYLIKTRGQQVTLSCSPISGHRSVSWYQQTPGQGLQFLFEYFSETQRNKGNFPGRFSGRQFSNSRSEMNVSTLELGDSALYLCASSLAGNEQFFGPGTRLTVL.

The chain uses TRBV2 and TRBJ1-1; TRBD1 agrees at 7 bases. CDR3 length equals 14 residues. Germline lookup yields CDR1 SNHLY and CDR2 FYNNEI. Trimming took 6 bases from V and 6 from J; bases not matched to a gene: 10. CDR3 nucleotide sequence: TGTGCCAGCAGGGACACAGGGGCCGGGGCTGAAGCTTTCTTT. Amino acid sequence: CASRDTGAGAEAFF.

The chain links TRBV15 to TRBJ2-7; D is undetermined. The CDR3 spans 15 residues. V lost 0 bases, J lost 2 bases, and 11 bases lay in between. In germline, CDR1 is LNHNV, CDR2 YYDKDF (reference sequence). The CDR3 DNA reads as TGTGCCACCAGCAGAGATAAGGCGGCGACCTACGAGCAGTACTTC. It is translated as CATSRDKAATYEQYF. Based on the CDR3 plus reference TRBV15 and TRBJ2-7, the full variable domain is DAMVIQNPRYQVTQFGKPVTLSCSQTLNHNVMYWYQQKSSQAPKLLFHYYDKDFNNEADTPDNFQSRRPNTSFCFLDIRSPGLGDTAMYLCATSRDKAATYEQYFGPGTRLTVT.

This clone was seen many times. This chain uses TRBV10-3 with TRBJ1-3; TRBD1 aligns across 7 bases. The CDR3 covers 14 residues. Per the germline V gene, CDR1 is ENHRY and CDR2 is SYGVKD. Trimming took 6 bases from V and 2 from J; bases not matched to a gene: 4. CDR3 sequence: CAIRTGETGNTIYF. The CDR3 nucleotides read TGTGCCATCAGAACAGGGGAAACTGGAAACACCATATATTTT.